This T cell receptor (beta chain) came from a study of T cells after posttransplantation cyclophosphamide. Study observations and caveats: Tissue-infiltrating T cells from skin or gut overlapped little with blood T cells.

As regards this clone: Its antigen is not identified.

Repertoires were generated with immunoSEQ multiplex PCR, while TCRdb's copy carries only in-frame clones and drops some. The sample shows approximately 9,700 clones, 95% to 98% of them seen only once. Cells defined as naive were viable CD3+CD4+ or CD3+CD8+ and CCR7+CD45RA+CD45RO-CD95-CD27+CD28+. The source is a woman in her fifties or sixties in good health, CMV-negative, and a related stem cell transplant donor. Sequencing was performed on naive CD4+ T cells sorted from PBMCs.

CDR3 sequence reads: CASSPHLGGAFANTGELFF. The DNA of the CDR3 is TGTGCCAGCAGCCCCCACCTCGGGGGGGCGTTCGCGAACACCGGGGAGCTGTTTTTT. The chain couples TRBV7-3 to TRBJ2-2; 8 bases fit TRBD2. The CDR3 loop spans 19 amino acids. The V and J ends lost 5 bases and 0 bases, in that order; junction bases with no gene match: 14. CDR1 and CDR2 from the germline V gene are SGHTA and FQGTGA.